What follows is one T cell receptor beta chain and its context. These data originate in a study of blood T cell repertoires in COVID-19. Data came from immunoSEQ multiplex PCR; TCRdb stores just in-frame clones and leaves some out. This sample has a few hundred thousand clones, with around 85% found just once. Germline-derived CDR1 and CDR2 are SGHTS and YDEGEE. The CDR3 loop spans 15 amino acids. Trimming removed 0 bases from V and 4 bases from J, with 13 bases in between. The chain carries TRBV5-8 and TRBJ1-2; the D gene is possibly TRBD1 (6 bases). This sequence originates from a woman aged 50 to 60 who had recovered from COVID-19. The specimen was PBMCs or T cells enriched from blood (not recorded which). DNA for the CDR3: TGTGCCAGCAGCTTGGATTCCGGGACATCCTATGGCTACACCTTC. The encoded protein is CASSLDSGTSYGYTF.